This is a list of T cell receptor beta chains from one sample in a study of shared clonotypes between healthy human individuals. Libraries were prepared by immunoSEQ multiplex PCR; TCRdb keeps only in-frame clonotypes and omits some of them. The table has 300,000 to 400,000 clones, around 86% seen once. Specimen: memory CD8+ T cells sorted from blood. These receptor sequences come from a young man in good health. Both conserved end residues are part of each CDR3. Fields, in order: clone size, J gene, D gene, V gene, CDR3 DNA, CDR3 protein. The D gene is left open where the match is weak. Expanded clones are given a class, and other clones once, few, many or no size at all.

size: NA; J: TRBJ1-1; D: NA; V: TRBV5-4; DNA: TGTGCCAGCAGTGGCTTCATGAACACTGAAGCTTTCTTT; CDR3: CASSGFMNTEAFF
size: NA; J: TRBJ2-1; D: TRBD2; V: TRBV6-4; DNA: TGTGCCAGCAGTGACTCGACTAGCGTGACCTACAATGAGCAGTTCTTC; CDR3: CASSDSTSVTYNEQFF
size: NA; J: TRBJ2-1; D: NA; V: TRBV27; DNA: TGTGCCAGCAGTTTATCTCTGGGGGGTTTAAATGAGCAGTTCTTC; CDR3: CASSLSLGGLNEQFF
size: NA; J: TRBJ2-5; D: NA; V: TRBV4-1; DNA: TGCGCCAGCAGCCAAGGAGAGCTACTGCCGGTTCAAGAGACCCAGTACTTC; CDR3: CASSQGELLPVQETQYF
size: NA; J: TRBJ1-1; D: TRBD1; V: TRBV30; DNA: TGTGCCTGGAGTGTACTACTAAGGGGGCTGAACACTGAAGCTTTCTTT; CDR3: CAWSVLLRGLNTEAFF
size: NA; J: TRBJ2-7; D: NA; V: TRBV5-1; DNA: TGCGCCAGCAGCTTGGCAATCGGTTACGAGCAGTACTTC; CDR3: CASSLAIGYEQYF
size: NA; J: TRBJ1-6; D: NA; V: TRBV6-1; DNA: TGTGCCAGCAGTTTACAGGGTGGTTGGTCACCCCTCCACTTT; CDR3: CASSLQGGWSPLHF
size: NA; J: TRBJ2-5; D: NA; V: TRBV11-3; DNA: TGTGCCAGCAGCTTAGCGGCCGGGGAGACCCAGTACTTC; CDR3: CASSLAAGETQYF
size: NA; J: TRBJ2-7; D: NA; V: TRBV7-9; DNA: TGTGCCAGCAGCTTAGAGACTGTTCCCTACGAGCAGTACTTC; CDR3: CASSLETVPYEQYF
size: NA; J: TRBJ2-1; D: NA; V: TRBV27; DNA: TGTGCCAGCAGTTTCGGGGCGAATGAGCAGTTCTTC; CDR3: CASSFGANEQFF
size: NA; J: TRBJ2-2; D: NA; V: TRBV5-6; DNA: TGTGCCAGCACGTGGGGGCCGAACACCGGGGAGCTGTTTTTT; CDR3: CASTWGPNTGELFF
size: NA; J: TRBJ2-7; D: TRBD2; V: TRBV5-1; DNA: TGCGCCAGCAGCCCGACTAGACTGGGTCTAGCGGGAGGACCCCACGAGCAGTACTTC; CDR3: CASSPTRLGLAGGPHEQYF
size: NA; J: TRBJ2-1; D: NA; V: TRBV25-1; DNA: TGTGCCAGCAGTCCAGACGTCTCCTACAATGAGCAGTTCTTC; CDR3: CASSPDVSYNEQFF
size: NA; J: TRBJ1-2; D: NA; V: TRBV6-5; DNA: TGTGCCAGCAGTTACTCGTCAACAGTAAACTATGGCTACACCTTC; CDR3: CASSYSSTVNYGYTF
size: NA; J: TRBJ2-7; D: NA; V: TRBV28; DNA: TGTGCCAGCAGCACCTACGAGCAGTACTTC; CDR3: CASSTYEQYF
size: NA; J: TRBJ1-1; D: NA; V: TRBV5-8; DNA: TGTGCCAGCAGTACCCTGGGGAACTTGAACACTGAAGCTTTCTTT; CDR3: CASSTLGNLNTEAFF
size: NA; J: TRBJ2-1; D: TRBD2; V: TRBV28; DNA: TGTGCCAGCGCCTGGGGCGGGGGTGACAATGAGCAGTTCTTC; CDR3: CASAWGGGDNEQFF
size: NA; J: TRBJ2-2; D: TRBD2; V: TRBV9; DNA: TGTGCCAGCAGCCCTCGGCTAGCGGGAGGCGGCGCCGGGGAGCTGTTTTTT; CDR3: CASSPRLAGGGAGELFF
size: NA; J: TRBJ2-7; D: NA; V: TRBV4-3; DNA: TGCGCCAGCAGCCCGGGAAATTACCGGGACCGAGCCTACGAGCAGTACTTC; CDR3: CASSPGNYRDRAYEQYF
size: NA; J: TRBJ2-7; D: TRBD1; V: TRBV7-6; DNA: TGTGCCAGCAGCCCCGGGACAGGGGTCCACGAGCAGTACTTC; CDR3: CASSPGTGVHEQYF
size: NA; J: TRBJ2-7; D: NA; V: TRBV27; DNA: TGTGCCAGCAGTTTATCGAGGGCCTACGAGCAGTACTTC; CDR3: CASSLSRAYEQYF
size: NA; J: TRBJ2-7; D: NA; V: TRBV28; DNA: TGTGCCAGCAGTTTATTTGTCACGGCAAGCTCCTACGAGCAGTACTTC; CDR3: CASSLFVTASSYEQYF
size: NA; J: TRBJ2-7; D: NA; V: TRBV27; DNA: TGTGCCAGCAGTCGTACCCGGGACGAAGAGCAGTACTTC; CDR3: CASSRTRDEEQYF
size: NA; J: TRBJ1-1; D: NA; V: TRBV13; DNA: TGTGCCAGCAGCTTCGAGAACAACCTGGGGGCTTTCTTT; CDR3: CASSFENNLGAFF
size: NA; J: TRBJ2-5; D: TRBD2; V: TRBV6-5; DNA: TGTGCCAGCAGTTACGGCGGGAGGTTGGAGACCCAGTACTTC; CDR3: CASSYGGRLETQYF
size: once; J: TRBJ2-2; D: TRBD2; V: TRBV27; DNA: TGTGCCAGCAGTGCTAGCGGGGGGGCCCCCGGGGAGCTGTTTTTT; CDR3: CASSASGGAPGELFF
size: NA; J: TRBJ2-7; D: NA; V: TRBV5-1; DNA: TGCGCCAGCAGCTTGGATCAGGTGACTTACGAGCAGTACTTC; CDR3: CASSLDQVTYEQYF
size: NA; J: TRBJ2-2; D: NA; V: TRBV4-3; DNA: TGCGCCAGCAGCCCAAGTGTTCTCGGGGAGCTGTTTTTT; CDR3: CASSPSVLGELFF
size: once; J: TRBJ2-7; D: NA; V: TRBV6-1; DNA: TGTGCCAGCAGTGATTCACTGGTGCAGTACTTC; CDR3: CASSDSLVQYF